This T cell receptor (beta chain) was recorded in a study of cytotoxic CD8 clonotypes in ibrutinib-treated CLL. Study results and caveats: Baseline values of clonality outstripped age-matched healthy donors and followed circulating CD8+ T-cell counts.

The repertoire was sequenced with immunoSEQ multiplex PCR; TCRdb's copy has only in-frame clones and lacks some. The table lists about 49,000 clones, approximately 69% of them singletons. With respect to this clone: Its matching antigen is unknown.

This receptor was obtained from a human donor with chronic lymphocytic leukemia. The material sequenced was PBMCs, taken after 12 months of ibrutinib treatment.

CDR3 bases: TGTGCCATCAGTGAGGACGAGGATACGCAGTATTTT. Translating it yields CAISEDEDTQYF. The rearrangement joins TRBV10-3 to TRBJ2-3; D gene uncertain. The germline CDR1 and CDR2 sequences are ENHRY and SYGVKD. V lost 2 bases, J lost 6 bases, and 6 bases lay in between. This CDR3 is built from 12 residues.